What follows is one T cell receptor (beta chain) and its context. V gave up 10 bases and J gave up 0 bases, with 6 bases separating them. Germline CDR1 MDHEN, CDR2 SYDVKM. CDR3 length: 12 residues. Donors had no recently reported acute infections or vaccinations and were HIV-negative. These data come from a study of shared clonotypes between healthy human individuals. At the level of the study: CD4 naive and CD4 memory each took three plates per donor, while CD8 naive took two and CD8 memory one.

In the source study's methods: In the immunoSEQ data, sequences were junction-only and lacked quality scores, so filtering differed. Assay used: immunoSEQ multiplex PCR; TCRdb lists only in-frame clones, some missing. From that table come the V and J calls and clone size; the DNA was used to work out D and trimming. This table holds a few million clones, 80% to 95% found once. The chain has TRBV28 and TRBJ2-2; D is undetermined. This receptor was identified in a man aged 18 to 30 in good health. Some clones in this sample may be carry-over from other donors' samples. Sample: naive CD4+ T cells from PBMCs. Subset noted: CD45RA+ positively selected. CDR3 DNA: TGTGCCACCTTCTCGAACACCGGGGAGCTGTTTTTT. Its translation is CATFSNTGELFF.